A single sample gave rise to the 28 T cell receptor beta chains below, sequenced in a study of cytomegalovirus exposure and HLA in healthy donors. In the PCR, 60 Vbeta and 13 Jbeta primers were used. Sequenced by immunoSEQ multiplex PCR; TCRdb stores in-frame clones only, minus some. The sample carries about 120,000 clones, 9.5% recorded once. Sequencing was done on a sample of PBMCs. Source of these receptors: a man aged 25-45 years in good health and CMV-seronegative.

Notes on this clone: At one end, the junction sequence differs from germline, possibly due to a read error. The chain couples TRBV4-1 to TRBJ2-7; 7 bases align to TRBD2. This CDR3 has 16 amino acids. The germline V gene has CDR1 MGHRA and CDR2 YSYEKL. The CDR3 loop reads CASSQTSGANTYEQYF. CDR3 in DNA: TGCGCCAGCAGCCAAACCAGCGGGGCAAACACCTATGAGCAGTACTTC.

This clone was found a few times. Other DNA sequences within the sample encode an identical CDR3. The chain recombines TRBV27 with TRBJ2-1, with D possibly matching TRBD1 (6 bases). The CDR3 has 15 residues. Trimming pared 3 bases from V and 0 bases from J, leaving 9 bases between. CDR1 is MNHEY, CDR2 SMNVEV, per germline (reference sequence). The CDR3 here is CASSLGTSSYNEQFF. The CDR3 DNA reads TGTGCCAGCAGTTTGGGGACAAGCTCCTACAATGAGCAGTTCTTC.

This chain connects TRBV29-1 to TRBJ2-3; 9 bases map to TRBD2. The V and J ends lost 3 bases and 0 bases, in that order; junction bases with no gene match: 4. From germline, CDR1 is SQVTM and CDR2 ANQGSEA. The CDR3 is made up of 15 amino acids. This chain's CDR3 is CSVDLAGASTDTQYF. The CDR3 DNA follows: TGCAGCGTTGATTTAGCGGGGGCGAGCACAGATACGCAGTATTTT.

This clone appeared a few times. The CDR3 sequence: CASSQVRVAGGEQYF. CDR3 DNA: TGCGCCAGCAGCCAAGTCCGGGTGGCCGGGGGCGAGCAGTACTTC. The chain has TRBV4-3 and TRBJ2-7, with D possibly being TRBD2 (6 bases). Germline V gene lookup returns CDR1 LGHNA and CDR2 YSLEER. The CDR3 covers 15 residues. V was pared by 1 base and J by 6 bases, with 16 bases between.

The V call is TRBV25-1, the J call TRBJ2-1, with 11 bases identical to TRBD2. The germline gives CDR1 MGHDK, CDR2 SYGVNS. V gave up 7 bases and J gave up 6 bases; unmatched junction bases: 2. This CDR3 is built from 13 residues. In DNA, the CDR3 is TGTGCCAGCACTAGCGGGGGGAGCAATGAGCAGTTCTTC. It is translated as CASTSGGSNEQFF.

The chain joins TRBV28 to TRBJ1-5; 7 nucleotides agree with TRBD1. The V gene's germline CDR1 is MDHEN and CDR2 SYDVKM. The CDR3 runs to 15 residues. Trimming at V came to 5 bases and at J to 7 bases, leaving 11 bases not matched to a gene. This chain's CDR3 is CASSASTGRIQPQHF. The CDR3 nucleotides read TGTGCCAGCAGTGCTTCGACAGGGAGAATACAGCCCCAGCATTTT.

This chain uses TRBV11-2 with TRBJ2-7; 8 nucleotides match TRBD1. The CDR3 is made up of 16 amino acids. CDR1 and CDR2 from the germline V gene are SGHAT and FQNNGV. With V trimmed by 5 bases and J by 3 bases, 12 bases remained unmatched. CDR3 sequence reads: CASSPLTGQGRYEQYF. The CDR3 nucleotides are TGTGCCAGCAGCCCACTTACAGGACAGGGTCGCTACGAGCAGTACTTC.

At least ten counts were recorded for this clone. CDR3 coding DNA: TGTGCCAGTAGTGGACAGGGAAAATACAATGAGCAGTTCTTC. Protein sequence: CASSGQGKYNEQFF. V gene TRBV19 combines with J gene TRBJ2-1; TRBD1 aligns across 8 bases. The V segment lost 5 bases and the J segment 4 bases; nucleotides outside the gene matches: 4. Germline CDR1 and CDR2: LNHDA and SQIVND (reference sequence). The CDR3 consists of 14 residues.

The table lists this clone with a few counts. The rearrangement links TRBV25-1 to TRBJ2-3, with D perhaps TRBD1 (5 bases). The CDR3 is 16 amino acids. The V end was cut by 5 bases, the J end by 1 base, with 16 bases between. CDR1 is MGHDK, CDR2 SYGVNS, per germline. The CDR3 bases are TGTGCCAGCAGTTCCAGGGTCACATGGGGCACAGATACGCAGTATTTT. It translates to CASSSRVTWGTDTQYF.

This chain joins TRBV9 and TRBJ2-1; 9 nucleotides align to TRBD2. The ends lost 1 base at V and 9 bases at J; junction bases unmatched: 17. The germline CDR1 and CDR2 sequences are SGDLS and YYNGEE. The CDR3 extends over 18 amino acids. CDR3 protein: CASSVLNLAGAGGGEQFF. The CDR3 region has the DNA TGTGCCAGCAGCGTACTCAACTTGGCGGGAGCGGGGGGCGGTGAGCAGTTCTTC. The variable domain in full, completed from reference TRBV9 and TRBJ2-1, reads DSGVTQTPKHLITATGQRVTLRCSPRSGDLSVYWYQQSLDQGLQFLIQYYNGEERAKGNILERFSAQQFPDLHSELNLSSLELGDSALYFCASSVLNLAGAGGGEQFFGPGTRLTVL.

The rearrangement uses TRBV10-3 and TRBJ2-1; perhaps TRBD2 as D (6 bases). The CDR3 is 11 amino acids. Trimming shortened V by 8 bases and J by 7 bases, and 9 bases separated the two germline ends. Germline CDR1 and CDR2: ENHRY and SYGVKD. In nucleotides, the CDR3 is TGTGCCATCCAGGACTATAATGAGCAGTTCTTC. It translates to CAIQDYNEQFF.

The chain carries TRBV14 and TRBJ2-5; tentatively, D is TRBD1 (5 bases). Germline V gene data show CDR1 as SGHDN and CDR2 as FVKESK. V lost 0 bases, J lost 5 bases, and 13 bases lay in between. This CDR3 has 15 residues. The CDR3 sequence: CASSQDGSGRETQYF. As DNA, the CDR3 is TGTGCCAGCAGCCAAGATGGGTCAGGGCGGGAGACCCAGTACTTC.

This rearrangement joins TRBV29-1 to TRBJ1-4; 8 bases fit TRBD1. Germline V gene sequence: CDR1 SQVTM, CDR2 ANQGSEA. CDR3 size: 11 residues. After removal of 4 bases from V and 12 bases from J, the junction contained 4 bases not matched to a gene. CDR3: CSVGDRQELFF. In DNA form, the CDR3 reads TGCAGCGTTGGGGACAGGCAGGAACTGTTTTTT. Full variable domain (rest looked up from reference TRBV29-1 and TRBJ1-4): SAVISQKPSRDICQRGTSLTIQCQVDSQVTMMFWYRQQPGQSLTLIATANQGSEATYESGFVIDKFPISRPNLTFSTLTVSNMSPEDSSIYLCSVGDRQELFFGSGTQLSVL.

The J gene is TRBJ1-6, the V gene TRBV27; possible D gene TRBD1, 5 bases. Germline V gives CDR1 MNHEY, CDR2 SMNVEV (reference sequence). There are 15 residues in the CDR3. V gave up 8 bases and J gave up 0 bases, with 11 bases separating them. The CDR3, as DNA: TGTGCCAGCGGGGCGTGGAGCTCCTATAATTCACCCCTCCACTTT. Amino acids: CASGAWSSYNSPLHF.

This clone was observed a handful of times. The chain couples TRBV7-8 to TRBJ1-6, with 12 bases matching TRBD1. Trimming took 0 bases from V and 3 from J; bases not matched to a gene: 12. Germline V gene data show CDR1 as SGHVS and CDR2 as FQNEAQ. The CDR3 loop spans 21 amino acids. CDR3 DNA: TGTGCCAGCAGCTTAGCATTAAGGGGGACAGGGGGCACTTTCTATAATTCACCCCTCCACTTT. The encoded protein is CASSLALRGTGGTFYNSPLHF.

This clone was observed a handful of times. CDR3 sequence (DNA): TGTGCCAGCAGCCCCGGGACTAGCGGGAGGGCCCTAGATACGCAGTATTTT. Its translation: CASSPGTSGRALDTQYF. The rearrangement uses TRBV5-4 and TRBJ2-3; 16 nucleotides align to TRBD2. In germline, CDR1 is SGHNT, CDR2 YYREEE (reference sequence). J gave up 5 bases and V 4 bases, and 7 bases lay outside the gene matches. This CDR3 spans 17 amino acids.

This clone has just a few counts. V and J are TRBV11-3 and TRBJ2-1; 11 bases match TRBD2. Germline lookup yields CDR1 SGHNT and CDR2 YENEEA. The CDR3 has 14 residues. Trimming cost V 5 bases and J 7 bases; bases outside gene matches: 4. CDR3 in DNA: TGTGCCAGCAGCAGACTAGCGGGATGGAATGAGCAGTTCTTC. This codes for CASSRLAGWNEQFF.

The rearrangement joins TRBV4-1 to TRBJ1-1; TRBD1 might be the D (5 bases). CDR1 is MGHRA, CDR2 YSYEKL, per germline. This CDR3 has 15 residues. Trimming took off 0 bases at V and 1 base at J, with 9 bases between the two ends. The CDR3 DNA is TGCGCCAGCAGCCAAGATGCAGGGCGGAACACTGAAGCTTTCTTT. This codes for CASSQDAGRNTEAFF.

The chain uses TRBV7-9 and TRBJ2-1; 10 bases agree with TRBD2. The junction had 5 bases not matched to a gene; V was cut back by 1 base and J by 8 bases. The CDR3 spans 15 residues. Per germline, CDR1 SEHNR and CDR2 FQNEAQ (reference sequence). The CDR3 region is CASSLELAGAYEQFF. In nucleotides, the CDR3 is TGTGCCAGCAGCTTAGAGCTAGCGGGAGCCTATGAGCAGTTCTTC.

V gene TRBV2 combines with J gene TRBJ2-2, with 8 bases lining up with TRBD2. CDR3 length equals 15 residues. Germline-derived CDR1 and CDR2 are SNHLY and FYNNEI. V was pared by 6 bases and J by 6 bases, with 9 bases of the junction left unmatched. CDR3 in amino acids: CASRDLAGFSGELFF. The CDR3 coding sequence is TGTGCCAGCAGGGATTTAGCGGGATTCTCCGGGGAGCTGTTTTTT.

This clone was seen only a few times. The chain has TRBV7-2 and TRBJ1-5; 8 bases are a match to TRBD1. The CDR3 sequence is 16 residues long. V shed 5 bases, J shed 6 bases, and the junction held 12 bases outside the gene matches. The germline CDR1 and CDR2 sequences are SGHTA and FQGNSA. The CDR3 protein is CASSPRGQGLSQPQHF. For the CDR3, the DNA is TGTGCCAGCAGCCCCCGCGGACAGGGTTTGAGTCAGCCCCAGCATTTT. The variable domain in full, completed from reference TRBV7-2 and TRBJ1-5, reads GAGVSQSPSNKVTEKGKDVELRCDPISGHTALYWYRQSLGQGLEFLIYFQGNSAPDKSGLPSDRFSAERTGGSVSTLTIQRTQQEDSAVYLCASSPRGQGLSQPQHFGDGTRLSIL.

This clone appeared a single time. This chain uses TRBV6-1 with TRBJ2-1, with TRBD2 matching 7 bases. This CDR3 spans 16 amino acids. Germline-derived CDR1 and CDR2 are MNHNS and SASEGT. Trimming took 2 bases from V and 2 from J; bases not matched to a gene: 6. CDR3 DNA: TGTGCCAGCAGTGAATACGGCGGGAGAGCCTACAATGAGCAGTTCTTC. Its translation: CASSEYGGRAYNEQFF.

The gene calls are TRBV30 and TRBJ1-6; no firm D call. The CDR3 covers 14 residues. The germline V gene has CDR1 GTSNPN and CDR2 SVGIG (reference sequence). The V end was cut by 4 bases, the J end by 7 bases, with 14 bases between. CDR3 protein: CAWTSLGLNSPLHF. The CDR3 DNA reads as TGTGCCTGGACATCGCTCGGGTTAAATTCACCCCTCCACTTT.

The CDR3 loop is CASKGQGRWEKLFF. The CDR3 DNA reads as TGTGCCAGCAAAGGACAGGGTCGTTGGGAAAAACTGTTTTTT. This chain links TRBV2 with TRBJ1-4, with 8 positions matching TRBD1. CDR1 SNHLY and CDR2 FYNNEI come from the germline V gene. The CDR3 spans 14 residues. Germline trimming cut 7 bases from V and 8 bases from J; bases unmatched to any gene: 9. The full variable domain, its missing parts supplied by reference TRBV2 and TRBJ1-4, is EPEVTQTPSHQVTQMGQEVILRCVPISNHLYFYWYRQILGQKVEFLVSFYNNEISEKSEIFDDQFSVERPDGSNFTLKIRSTKLEDSAMYFCASKGQGRWEKLFFGSGTQLSVL.

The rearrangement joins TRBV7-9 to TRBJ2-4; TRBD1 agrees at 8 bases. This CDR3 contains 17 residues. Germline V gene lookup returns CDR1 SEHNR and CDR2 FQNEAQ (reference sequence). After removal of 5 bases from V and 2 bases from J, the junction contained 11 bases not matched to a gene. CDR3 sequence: CASSKFQGAGTKNIQYF. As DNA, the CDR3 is TGTGCCAGCAGCAAATTTCAGGGGGCTGGAACCAAAAACATTCAGTACTTC. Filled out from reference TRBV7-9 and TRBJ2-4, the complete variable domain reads DTGVSQNPRHKITKRGQNVTFRCDPISEHNRLYWYRQTLGQGPEFLTYFQNEAQLEKSRLLSDRFSAERPKGSFSTLEIQRTEQGDSAMYLCASSKFQGAGTKNIQYFGAGTRLSVL.

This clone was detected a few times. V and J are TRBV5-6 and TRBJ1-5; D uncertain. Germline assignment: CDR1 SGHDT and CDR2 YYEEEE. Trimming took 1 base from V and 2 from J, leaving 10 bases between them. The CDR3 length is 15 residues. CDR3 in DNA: TGTGCCAGCAGCTTGTGGAGTCATCGCAATCAGCCCCAGCATTTT. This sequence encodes CASSLWSHRNQPQHF.

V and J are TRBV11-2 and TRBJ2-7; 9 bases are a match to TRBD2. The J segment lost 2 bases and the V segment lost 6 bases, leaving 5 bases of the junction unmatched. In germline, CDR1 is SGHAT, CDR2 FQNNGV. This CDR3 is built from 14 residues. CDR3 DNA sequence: TGTGCCAGCAGGCGGGCTAGCGGGACCTACGAGCAGTACTTC. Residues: CASRRASGTYEQYF.

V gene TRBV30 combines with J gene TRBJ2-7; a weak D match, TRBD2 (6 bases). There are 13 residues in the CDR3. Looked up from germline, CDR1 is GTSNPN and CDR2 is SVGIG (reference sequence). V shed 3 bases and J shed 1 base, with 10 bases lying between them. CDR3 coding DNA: TGTGCCTGGAGCATGGGGGGTTCCTACGAGCAGTACTTC. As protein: CAWSMGGSYEQYF.